This T cell receptor (beta chain) was sequenced in a study of identical twins. The study, taken as a whole, reports: Fewer insertions were carried by abundant cord blood beta clonotypes, but none was seen in memory repertoires.

TCRdb re-derived calls from the 5' RACE reads in MiXCR, one entry per CDR3 protein. The sample includes approximately 630,000 distinct CDR3 sequences, about 7% of them seen just once. This clonotype has ten or more counts. Its antigen is not known. The length of the CDR3 is 17 residues. V lost 6 bases, J lost 4 bases, and 11 bases stayed unmatched. Germline V gene lookup returns CDR1 MDHEN and CDR2 SYDVKM. Another study also made use of these data, one on yellow fever vaccine responses in identical twins.

The chain combines TRBV28 with TRBJ2-3; the match to TRBD2 covers 12 bases. This sequence was found in a woman between 18 and 29 years old in good health. Sequenced material: PBMCs. The chain's CDR3 is CASSQPTSGSSADTQYF. CDR3 in DNA: TGTGCCAGCAGCCAACCGACTAGCGGGAGTTCAGCAGATACGCAGTATTTT.